The clone carrying this TCR beta chain was detected only once. The identical CDR3 is also encoded by other nucleotide sequences in the sample. In germline, CDR1 is SGHRS, CDR2 YFSETQ. CDR3 size: 15 residues. V was clipped by 0 bases and J by 9 bases; unmatched bases: 6. Some clones are missing from TCRdb's copy, which holds only in-frame ones; the method was immunoSEQ multiplex PCR. The sample yields hundreds of thousands of clones, around 87% seen once. This entry comes from a study of shared T cell receptors in the human thymus. This sample was also put to use in a study of human thymus T cells. That investigation notes: Healthy Finnish infants undergoing corrective surgery for congenital heart defects were used as donors. During corrective heart surgery, resections were taken, and the thymus tissue came from them. Thymic and blood repertoires showed apparently biased V and J gene usage. Reports from related research described highly overlapping thymic repertoires among unrelated individuals.

The receptor comes from a boy in the first two years of life with a congenital heart defect. The material sequenced was thymocytes. This chain connects TRBV5-1 to TRBJ2-1; 10 nucleotides match TRBD2. The CDR3 nucleotides are TGCGCCAGCAGCTTGGCCAGCGGGAGGGCAGGTGAGCAGTTCTTC. It translates to CASSLASGRAGEQFF.